This TCR beta chain was sequenced for a study of blood T cell repertoires in COVID-19. Study-wide context: The United States, Italy and Spain provided the acute and convalescent COVID-19 samples. PBMCs, B-cell-depleted T cells, or T cells provided the cDNA or gDNA that made up the material.

As processed by the authors: Amplification from reference gene primers served as the basis for estimated nucleated cell counts. Data came from immunoSEQ multiplex PCR; TCRdb stores just in-frame clones and leaves some out. From that table come the V and J calls and clone size; the DNA was used to work out D and trimming. The sample lists about 100,000 clones, 85% to 90% occurring once. This clone appeared a single time. One junction end does not reproduce the germline sequence, and a read error may be involved. CDR3 length: 17 amino acids. Per the germline V gene, CDR1 is ENHRY and CDR2 is SYGVKD. Material: peripheral blood. The chain joins TRBV10-3 to TRBJ1-1; 10 bases fit TRBD1. The TCR comes from a human donor in a cohort sampled during active COVID-19. CDR3 bases: TGTGCCATCAGTGAGTCGTGGGGGGGACAGGGGAACGCTGAAGCTTTCTTT. It yields the protein CAISESWGGQGNAEAFF.